A single sample gave rise to the 19 T cell receptor beta chains below, sequenced in a study of early T cells in non-severe SARS-CoV-2 infection. TCRdb reprocessed the 5' RACE reads via MiXCR and lists one record per CDR3 protein. The sample has 65,000 to 95,000 distinct CDR3 sequences, 9% to 10% seen once. Sequencing was done on a sample of whole blood. All receptors come from an adult who was a healthcare worker with PCR-confirmed SARS-CoV-2 infection or an uninfected control (not recorded which).

This clonotype showed up many times. The genes are TRBV20-1 and TRBJ2-1; D could derive from TRBD1 or TRBD2 (5 bases each). V was pared by 6 bases and J by 5 bases, with 17 bases between. Germline-derived CDR1 and CDR2 are DFQATT and SNEGSKA (reference sequence). CDR3 length: 14 residues. The CDR3 bases are TGCAGTGCCGGGGACCCCGGTCATAACAATGAGCAGTTCTTC. Translation: CSAGDPGHNNEQFF.

This clonotype was seen ten or more times. The chain uses TRBV3-1 and TRBJ2-3; TRBD2 matches 8 bases. Germline values: CDR1 LGHDT, CDR2 YNNKEL (reference sequence). The CDR3 has 15 residues. V lost 3 bases to trimming and J lost 2 bases; unmatched junction nucleotides: 4. The CDR3 DNA sequence: TGTGCCAGCAGCCATGGAGCGGGAGCCACAGATACGCAGTATTTT. It specifies CASSHGAGATDTQYF.

This clonotype has at least ten counts. The chain uses TRBV5-8 and TRBJ2-7, with TRBD2 identical over 7 bases. This CDR3 region has 16 residues. The V segment lost 2 bases and the J segment 0 bases; nucleotides outside the gene matches: 8. Germline V gives CDR1 SGHTS, CDR2 YDEGEE. The DNA for the CDR3 is TGTGCCAGCAGCTTTCGCGGGAGCCGTTCCTCCTACGAGCAGTACTTC. Encoded protein: CASSFRGSRSSYEQYF.

This clonotype has a count of ten or more. The V call is TRBV5-1, the J call TRBJ2-3, with D perhaps matching TRBD2 (6 bases). Per the germline V gene, CDR1 is SGHRS and CDR2 is YFSETQ. Trimming removed 0 bases at V and 4 bases at J, with 21 bases between. CDR3 length equals 18 residues. The CDR3 protein is CASSLEGIEWDFPDTQYF. The CDR3, as DNA: TGCGCCAGCAGCTTGGAGGGTATCGAATGGGACTTTCCAGATACGCAGTATTTT.

This clonotype was counted many times. The V and J genes are TRBV24-1 and TRBJ2-3; TRBD2 aligns across 7 bases. This CDR3 has 16 amino acids. CDR1 is KGHDR and CDR2 is SFDVKD in the germline V gene. V was pared by 7 bases and J by 5 bases, with 14 bases of the junction left unmatched. The CDR3 coding sequence is TGTGCCACCAGCGCCCGTTTGGCGGGAGTGGGAGATACGCAGTATTTT. Translation: CATSARLAGVGDTQYF.

This chain joins TRBV28 and TRBJ1-4; D gene uncertain. CDR3 length: 13 residues. Germline V lookup: CDR1 MDHEN, CDR2 SYDVKM. The V gene lost 6 bases and the J gene lost 5 bases, with 10 bases spanning the gap. Here the CDR3 reads CASSPPLNEKLFF. In DNA, the CDR3 is TGTGCCAGCAGCCCCCCCCTCAATGAAAAACTGTTTTTT.

This clonotype was recorded at least ten times. J is TRBJ2-1 and V is TRBV2, with 9 bases lining up with TRBD1. The junction had 16 bases not matched to a gene; V was cut back by 10 bases and J by 9 bases. CDR1 and CDR2 from the germline V gene are SNHLY and FYNNEI. The CDR3 totals 15 residues. The CDR3 DNA follows: TGTGCCAAAACACAGGGGGCGAAGGAGGAGGGTGAGCAGTTCTTC. As protein: CAKTQGAKEEGEQFF.

At least ten counts were recorded for this clonotype. V gene TRBV11-1 combines with J gene TRBJ2-1, with no clear D. V gave up 4 bases and J gave up 5 bases, with 9 bases separating them. The CDR3 contains 13 residues. Germline V gene sequence: CDR1 SGHAT, CDR2 FQDESV (reference sequence). This chain's CDR3 is CASSSGPNNEQFF. The CDR3 nucleotides are TGTGCCAGCAGCTCCGGGCCCAACAATGAGCAGTTCTTC.

This clonotype was recorded a few times. The V gene is TRBV5-1, the J gene TRBJ1-2, with TRBD1 as a possible D gene (5 bases). V dropped 4 bases and J dropped 3 bases, with 13 bases sitting between them. Germline V gene sequence: CDR1 SGHRS, CDR2 YFSETQ. The CDR3 is made up of 14 amino acids. In DNA form, the CDR3 reads TGCGCCAGCAGCACCGAACAGGCCCACTATGGCTACACCTTC. It is translated as CASSTEQAHYGYTF.

The chain is built from TRBV29-1 and TRBJ2-3, with D uncertain. This CDR3 contains 13 residues. CDR1 is SQVTM and CDR2 is ANQGSEA in the germline V gene. Trimming removed 7 bases at V and 2 bases at J, with 13 bases between. The CDR3 DNA reads as TGCAGCGCCGCCACCGCGTTCACAGATACGCAGTATTTT. Amino acids: CSAATAFTDTQYF.

This clonotype was recorded many times. CDR3 nucleotide sequence: TGTGCCAGCAGTACGGAGGGTTGGACTGAAGCTTTCTTT. Its protein is CASSTEGWTEAFF. The chain couples TRBV12-3 or TRBV12-4 to TRBJ1-1; D is unresolved. This CDR3 is 13 amino acids long. V gave up 5 bases and J gave up 5 bases, with 12 bases separating them.

This clonotype was detected many times. The CDR3 nucleotides are TGCGCCAGCAGCTCGACAGGGCAAGAGACCCAGTACTTC. Translated, it gives CASSSTGQETQYF. This chain joins TRBV5-1 and TRBJ2-5, with TRBD1 matching 7 bases. V dropped 3 bases and J dropped 2; count of bases not matched to a gene: 1. This CDR3 has 13 amino acids. CDR1 is SGHRS, CDR2 YFSETQ, per germline. The full variable domain, in which reference TRBV5-1 and TRBJ2-5 provide the parts outside the CDR3, is KAGVTQTPRYLIKTRGQQVTLSCSPISGHRSVSWYQQTPGQGLQFLFEYFSETQRNKGNFPGRFSGRQFSNSRSEMNVSTLELGDSALYLCASSSTGQETQYFGPGTRLLVL.

The chain couples TRBV28 to TRBJ2-5; 7 bases match TRBD1. The CDR3 contains 16 residues. The J segment lost 0 bases and the V segment lost 4 bases, leaving 8 bases of the junction unmatched. Looked up from germline, CDR1 is MDHEN and CDR2 is SYDVKM. The CDR3 DNA reads as TGTGCCAGCAGTTCCCAAATCGACAGGGACCAAGAGACCCAGTACTTC. Its protein is CASSSQIDRDQETQYF.

This clonotype was picked up many times. This chain joins TRBV18 and TRBJ2-7; D uncertain. Trimming cost V 8 bases and J 0 bases, with 14 bases left between them. This CDR3 contains 14 residues. Germline CDR1 KGHSH, CDR2 LQKENI. CDR3: CASGSWRLSYEQYF. For the CDR3, the DNA is TGTGCCAGCGGATCGTGGCGCCTCTCCTACGAGCAGTACTTC.

V is TRBV12-3 or TRBV12-4 and J is TRBJ1-2; no reliable D call. The CDR3 runs to 14 residues. Trimming took 2 bases from V and 4 from J, leaving 11 bases between them. CDR3 nucleotide sequence: TGTGCCAGCAGTTTACGTCGTACTACCTATGGCTACACCTTC. It translates to CASSLRRTTYGYTF.

This clonotype was counted ten times or more. This chain links TRBV11-3 with TRBJ2-1; no firm D call. In germline, CDR1 is SGHNT, CDR2 YENEEA. Trimming took 5 bases from V and 4 from J, leaving 9 bases between them. The CDR3 covers 13 residues. The CDR3 spells CASSRGRYNEQFF. The CDR3 DNA reads TGTGCCAGCAGCCGTGGCAGGTACAATGAGCAGTTCTTC.

This clonotype was seen a handful of times. The chain couples TRBV7-2 to TRBJ1-6; D gene unclear. This CDR3 has 15 amino acids. Germline CDR1 reads SGHTA; CDR2 reads FQGNSA. Trimming removed 1 base from V and 6 bases from J, with 10 bases in between. The CDR3 nucleotides are TGTGCCAGCAGCTTAGTTTCCGGGAGTAATTCACCCCTCCACTTT. Encoded protein: CASSLVSGSNSPLHF. Complete variable domain (other parts from reference TRBV7-2 and TRBJ1-6): GAGVSQSPSNKVTEKGKDVELRCDPISGHTALYWYRQSLGQGLEFLIYFQGNSAPDKSGLPSDRFSAERTGGSVSTLTIQRTQQEDSAVYLCASSLVSGSNSPLHFGNGTRLTVT.

This clonotype was counted a few times. The J gene is TRBJ2-7, the V gene TRBV4-1; D unresolved. V lost 1 base and J lost 6, with 7 bases in between. This CDR3 spans 12 amino acids. Germline V gene sequence: CDR1 MGHRA, CDR2 YSYEKL. CDR3: CASSQALGEQYF. Here the CDR3 DNA reads TGCGCCAGCAGCCAAGCCTTGGGCGAGCAGTACTTC.

This clonotype was picked up a small number of times. The rearrangement links TRBV20-1 to TRBJ1-1, with D tentatively TRBD1 (5 bases). Germline CDR1 is DFQATT and CDR2 is SNEGSKA (reference sequence). Trimming stripped 1 base from V and 9 bases from J, with 15 bases between. This CDR3 contains 13 residues. CDR3 amino acids: CSARGRVGDKAFF. In DNA, the CDR3 is TGCAGTGCTAGAGGACGGGTAGGGGATAAAGCTTTCTTT.